A selection of T cell receptor beta chains follows, all from one sample in a study of T-cell memory formation after mild COVID-19. TCRdb processed the 5' RACE reads anew with MiXCR; each CDR3 protein has one entry. The sample records approximately 440,000 distinct CDR3 sequences, 15% to 25% being singletons. Sequenced material: PBMCs or a T cell subset sorted from them (not recorded which). All receptors derive from an adult woman who had mild COVID-19 (a few samples of this study predate the infection). Cell type and time point are not known. Both conserved end residues are part of each CDR3. D genes are given only for firm matches. Some rows mark clone size as missing; the rest say once, few, many or name a class of expanded clone.

D gene: NA
clone size: NA
J gene: TRBJ2-1
V gene: TRBV11-2
CDR3 DNA: TGTGCCAGCAGCTTCGGATGGTATTCGCTCAATGAGCAGTTCTTC
CDR3 protein: CASSFGWYSLNEQFF

D gene: NA
clone size: NA
J gene: TRBJ2-3
V gene: TRBV29-1
CDR3 DNA: TGCAGCGTTGAAGTCGGGACACCCGCTTACACAGATACGCAGTATTTT
CDR3 protein: CSVEVGTPAYTDTQYF

D gene: NA
clone size: few
J gene: TRBJ2-1
V gene: TRBV5-1
CDR3 DNA: TGCGCCAGCAGCTTGGACAGCACCTACAATGAGCAGTTCTTC
CDR3 protein: CASSLDSTYNEQFF

D gene: NA
clone size: NA
J gene: TRBJ2-5
V gene: TRBV20-1
CDR3 DNA: TGCAGTGCCACGGGACCGCAAGAGACCCAGTACTTC
CDR3 protein: CSATGPQETQYF

D gene: TRBD2
clone size: NA
J gene: TRBJ2-3
V gene: TRBV6-1
CDR3 DNA: TGTGCCAGCAGAGTAGCGGGTGCTAGCACAGATACGCAGTATTTT
CDR3 protein: CASRVAGASTDTQYF

D gene: TRBD2
clone size: NA
J gene: TRBJ2-7
V gene: TRBV15
CDR3 DNA: TGTGCCACCAGCAGAGGTAGCGGGGGAAGCTCCTACGAGCAGTACTTC
CDR3 protein: CATSRGSGGSSYEQYF

D gene: NA
clone size: NA
J gene: TRBJ1-2
V gene: TRBV5-1
CDR3 DNA: TGCGCCAGCAGCGCGGGACAAGCCTATGGCTACACCTTC
CDR3 protein: CASSAGQAYGYTF

D gene: NA
clone size: few
J gene: TRBJ1-5
V gene: TRBV19
CDR3 DNA: TGTGCCAGTAGTATATGGCAGGGGCTAGATCAGCCCCAGCATTTT
CDR3 protein: CASSIWQGLDQPQHF

D gene: TRBD2
clone size: NA
J gene: TRBJ2-1
V gene: TRBV11-2
CDR3 DNA: TGTGCCAGCAGCTCCCGACGAGCGGGGGGCAATGAGCAGTTCTTC
CDR3 protein: CASSSRRAGGNEQFF

D gene: NA
clone size: many
J gene: TRBJ2-3
V gene: TRBV12-3/TRBV12-4
CDR3 DNA: TGTGCCAGCAGTTTAGGTGACGGGGATACGCAGTATTTT
CDR3 protein: CASSLGDGDTQYF

D gene: NA
clone size: NA
J gene: TRBJ1-2
V gene: TRBV7-2
CDR3 DNA: TGTGCCAGCAGCCCAGTGGGTACAGGGACTAACTATGGCTACACCTTC
CDR3 protein: CASSPVGTGTNYGYTF

D gene: NA
clone size: few
J gene: TRBJ2-3
V gene: TRBV3-1
CDR3 DNA: TGTGCCAGCAGCCGGATTCGGACAGATACGCAGTATTTT
CDR3 protein: CASSRIRTDTQYF

D gene: TRBD2
clone size: few
J gene: TRBJ2-7
V gene: TRBV13
CDR3 DNA: TGTGCCAGCAGCCGACACCCCGGACTAGCGGGGGAACAGTACTTC
CDR3 protein: CASSRHPGLAGEQYF

D gene: NA
clone size: NA
J gene: TRBJ1-3
V gene: TRBV6-5
CDR3 DNA: TGTGCCACCTCAGACACCTACCCTGGAAACACCATATATTTT
CDR3 protein: CATSDTYPGNTIYF

D gene: NA
clone size: few
J gene: TRBJ2-7
V gene: TRBV4-2
CDR3 DNA: TGTGCCAGCAGCCAAGGGGCGCAGAGCTACGAGCAGTACTTC
CDR3 protein: CASSQGAQSYEQYF

D gene: NA
clone size: few
J gene: TRBJ2-7
V gene: TRBV11-2
CDR3 DNA: TGTGCCAGCAGCTTAGCCGCCTACTTCTCCTACGAGCAGTACTTC
CDR3 protein: CASSLAAYFSYEQYF

D gene: TRBD2
clone size: few
J gene: TRBJ2-1
V gene: TRBV7-3
CDR3 DNA: TGTGCCAGCAGCCACAAGCGGGGGGGGTACAATGAGCAGTTCTTC
CDR3 protein: CASSHKRGGYNEQFF

D gene: NA
clone size: many
J gene: TRBJ1-5
V gene: TRBV18
CDR3 DNA: TGTGCCAGCTCACCCTCGGGGCCTAGCAATCAGCCCCAGCATTTT
CDR3 protein: CASSPSGPSNQPQHF

D gene: NA
clone size: NA
J gene: TRBJ1-2
V gene: TRBV11-2
CDR3 DNA: TGTGCCAGCAGCTTAGCCCCGACAGACTATGGCTACACCTTC
CDR3 protein: CASSLAPTDYGYTF

D gene: TRBD2
clone size: NA
J gene: TRBJ2-3
V gene: TRBV6-5
CDR3 DNA: TGTGCCAGCAGTGCCAACAGGGGGTCTAGCGGGAGATCAGATACGCAGTATTTT
CDR3 protein: CASSANRGSSGRSDTQYF

D gene: NA
clone size: few
J gene: TRBJ2-5
V gene: TRBV6-5
CDR3 DNA: TGTGCCAGCCGTATTGGGACACAGGGGACCCAGTACTTC
CDR3 protein: CASRIGTQGTQYF

D gene: TRBD1
clone size: many
J gene: TRBJ2-2
V gene: TRBV6-5
CDR3 DNA: TGTGCCAGCAGTTACTCGGGATACAGGGGGCAGACCGGGGAGCTGTTTTTT
CDR3 protein: CASSYSGYRGQTGELFF

D gene: TRBD2
clone size: few
J gene: TRBJ2-7
V gene: TRBV20-1
CDR3 DNA: TGCAGTGCTAGGCTAGCGGGAGGTAGTCGCTACGAGCAGTACTTC
CDR3 protein: CSARLAGGSRYEQYF

D gene: TRBD2
clone size: few
J gene: TRBJ2-2
V gene: TRBV7-2
CDR3 DNA: TGTGCCAGCAGCCAAGGACTAGCGAACACCGGGGAGCTGTTTTTT
CDR3 protein: CASSQGLANTGELFF

D gene: NA
clone size: NA
J gene: TRBJ2-1
V gene: TRBV6-1
CDR3 DNA: TGTGCCAGCAAGGTGGGGCCTGGTCGGCATGAGCAGTTCTTC
CDR3 protein: CASKVGPGRHEQFF

D gene: NA
clone size: NA
J gene: TRBJ1-1
V gene: TRBV12-3/TRBV12-4
CDR3 DNA: TGTGCCAGCAGTTCAGCCCCGAACACTGAAGCTTTCTTT
CDR3 protein: CASSSAPNTEAFF

D gene: NA
clone size: NA
J gene: TRBJ2-2
V gene: TRBV7-9
CDR3 DNA: TGTGCCAGCAGCTTGTCTGGATTCGGGGACACCGGGGAGCTGTTTTTT
CDR3 protein: CASSLSGFGDTGELFF

D gene: TRBD1
clone size: few
J gene: TRBJ1-2
V gene: TRBV12-3/TRBV12-4
CDR3 DNA: TGTGCCAGCAGAACAGGGGGGAGCTATGGCTACACCTTC
CDR3 protein: CASRTGGSYGYTF

D gene: NA
clone size: NA
J gene: TRBJ2-7
V gene: TRBV5-1
CDR3 DNA: TGCGCCAGCAGCCAGACCGGGACTCAGGGCGAGCAGTACTTC
CDR3 protein: CASSQTGTQGEQYF

D gene: TRBD1
clone size: few
J gene: TRBJ2-5
V gene: TRBV6-5
CDR3 DNA: TGTGCCAGCAGTTACGGGACAGGAGCCCAAGAGACCCAGTACTTC
CDR3 protein: CASSYGTGAQETQYF

D gene: NA
clone size: few
J gene: TRBJ2-3
V gene: TRBV19
CDR3 DNA: TGTGCCAGTAGTTTGGGGGGCCGAACTATCACAGATACGCAGTATTTT
CDR3 protein: CASSLGGRTITDTQYF

D gene: NA
clone size: few
J gene: TRBJ2-2
V gene: TRBV6-2/TRBV6-3
CDR3 DNA: TGTGCCAGCAGTTACTCCAGGGAAGCCGGGGAGCTGTTTTTT
CDR3 protein: CASSYSREAGELFF

D gene: TRBD1
clone size: NA
J gene: TRBJ2-5
V gene: TRBV6-5
CDR3 DNA: TGTGCCAGCCTCGACAGGGGACGGGGTAAAGAGACCCAGTACTTC
CDR3 protein: CASLDRGRGKETQYF

D gene: NA
clone size: NA
J gene: TRBJ2-7
V gene: TRBV20-1
CDR3 DNA: TGCAGTGCTATCAGGGGCTCCTACGAGCAGTACTTC
CDR3 protein: CSAIRGSYEQYF

D gene: NA
clone size: few
J gene: TRBJ1-2
V gene: TRBV25-1
CDR3 DNA: TGTGCCAGCAGTGAATGGGGAGGGCGCGGGGCCGGCTATGGCTACACCTTC
CDR3 protein: CASSEWGGRGAGYGYTF

D gene: NA
clone size: few
J gene: TRBJ1-5
V gene: TRBV6-2/TRBV6-3
CDR3 DNA: TGTGCCAGCAGTTACGCTCATCAGCCCCAGCATTTT
CDR3 protein: CASSYAHQPQHF

D gene: TRBD1
clone size: few
J gene: TRBJ1-2
V gene: TRBV7-2
CDR3 DNA: TGTGCCAGCAGGAGGACAGGGGCCCCCGGCTATGGCTACACCTTC
CDR3 protein: CASRRTGAPGYGYTF

D gene: TRBD2
clone size: many
J gene: TRBJ2-7
V gene: TRBV7-8
CDR3 DNA: TGTGCCAGCAGCTTAGCGGGGAGCGGGAGAATTGTCTACGAGCAGTACTTC
CDR3 protein: CASSLAGSGRIVYEQYF

D gene: TRBD1
clone size: NA
J gene: TRBJ2-3
V gene: TRBV27
CDR3 DNA: TGTGCCAGCAGTCAACGGACAGGGGGCACAGATACGCAGTATTTT
CDR3 protein: CASSQRTGGTDTQYF

D gene: NA
clone size: few
J gene: TRBJ1-6
V gene: TRBV30
CDR3 DNA: TGTGCCTGGAGTAGCACCCGTTTAGTTTCCGATTCACCCCTCCACTTT
CDR3 protein: CAWSSTRLVSDSPLHF